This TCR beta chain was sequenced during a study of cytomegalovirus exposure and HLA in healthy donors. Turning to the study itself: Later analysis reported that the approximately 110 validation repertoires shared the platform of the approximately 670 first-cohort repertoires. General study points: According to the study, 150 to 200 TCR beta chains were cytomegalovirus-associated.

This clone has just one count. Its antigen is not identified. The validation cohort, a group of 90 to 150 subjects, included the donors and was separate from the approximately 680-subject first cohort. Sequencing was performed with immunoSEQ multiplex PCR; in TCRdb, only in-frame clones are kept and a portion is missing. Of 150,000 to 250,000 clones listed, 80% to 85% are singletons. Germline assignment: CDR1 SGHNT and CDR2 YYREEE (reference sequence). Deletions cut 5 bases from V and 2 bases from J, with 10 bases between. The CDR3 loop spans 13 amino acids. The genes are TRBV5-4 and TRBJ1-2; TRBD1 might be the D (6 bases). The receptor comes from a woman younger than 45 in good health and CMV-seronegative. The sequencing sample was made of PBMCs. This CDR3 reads CASRPQGNYGYTF. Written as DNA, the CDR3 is TGTGCCAGCAGGCCGCAGGGGAACTATGGCTACACCTTC.